This record concerns one T cell receptor (beta chain) sequence. Its specific antigen is unknown. The record has no base qualities; no much larger clone is one base away. This record belongs to a study of a mutant IDH1 vaccine in newly diagnosed glioma listed by TCRdb under 2021. Regarding the complete study: Of the roughly 33 treated patients, about 62% were male and around 40% were female, and the mean age was about 40 years. Longitudinal TCRB deep sequencing was done for about two dozen treated patients, wherever samples were available for exploratory analyses. Peripheral blood was collected at six visits: V03 (baseline), V05, V07, V10, V12 and V13. Prior to enrollment, standard therapy consisting of radiotherapy alone, temozolomide alone, or radiochemotherapy with temozolomide had been administered to patients, with the combination being received by most patients. Study-wide findings and limitations: PBMC samples for TCRB deep sequencing were selected based on availability. Immune responses induced by the vaccine were seen in roughly 95% of patients across multiple MHC alleles. Changes in the top peripheral T cell clonotypes picked up by TCRB sequencing did not appear to be linked to pseudoprogression. According to the authors, sample limitations meant that analyses of patient blood samples could not be reproduced.

Via the germline V gene, CDR1 is SGDLS and CDR2 YYNGEE. Including cysteine and phenylalanine, the CDR3 has 14 amino acids. The retained sequence is limited to the CDR3, 42 bases, with the frame set at the first base. Germline trimming: 0 bases from V, 4 bases from J; junction bases outside gene matches: 3. The library was prepared using the immunoSEQ multiplex PCR assay. The hsTCRB Kit was used according to the manufacturer's protocol to amplify rearranged TCR beta chain sequences. Sequencing of TCRB libraries was carried out on an Illumina MiSeq. Under the source paper's analysis protocol: The proprietary platform of the kit vendor was used for demultiplexing, trimming and gene mapping. TCRdb stores this immuneACCESS table with in-frame sequences only. Part of the clones is absent; in the studies checked, under half of the shortfall reflects unresolved V genes, and no reason is known for the rest. The V and J calls and the clone size are those of that table, but D and trimming were determined from the DNA. The sample table contains about 100,000 clones; only one count was recorded for about four fifths of them. Jointly, the top ten make up roughly 7% of the sample.

The sample's time point, from its label and the paper: baseline, week 1 (first vaccination visit). The treatment or condition label for this specimen denotes: pre-vaccination baseline after standard-of-care therapy. Donors had newly diagnosed WHO grade 3 or 4 IDH1-mutant astrocytomas with loss of nuclear ATRX. The samples were drawn from NOA16, a multicentre, single-arm, open-label phase I trial in Germany that tested a mutant IDH1 peptide vaccine in humans for the first time. For immunogenicity testing, the blood drawn at visit V03 was used as the baseline sample. Genomic DNA for TCRB sequencing was extracted from EDTA blood using the DNeasy Blood and Tissue Kit.

The rearrangement combines TRBV9 with TRBJ2-7; 8 bases in the junction line up with TRBD1. The clonotype comes from a man aged 35 to 55 with glioma. The sample here was PBMCs, taken from a glioma patient treated with radiotherapy, temozolomide or both. The nucleotides read TGTGCCAGCAGCGTAGCAGGACAGGGATACGAGCAGTACTTC. Its amino acids are CASSVAGQGYEQYF.